Detailed here is one T cell receptor (beta chain). Its antigen is not known. Multiplex touch-down PCR amplified TRB using TRB-A and TRB-B pools in one tube. No DNA is given; TCRdb re-called the multiplex PCR reads and lists each CDR3 protein once. Found here are about 15,000 distinct CDR3 sequences; the top ten clones hold around 3.3%. TRB was amplified from around 250 ng of peripheral blood genomic DNA per sample. From germline, CDR1 is MNHNS and CDR2 SASEGT. This CDR3 spans 14 amino acids. The record originates from a study of T cell clusters in autoimmune cytopenias. The study, taken as a whole, reports: TRB repertoire shifts in secondary cytopenia and chronic lymphocytic leukemia mostly reflected lymphoma, not autoimmunity.

A further study also used this sample, focusing on T cell repertoires in aging, cancer and after chemotherapy. That study reports: Donors were grouped into six age bands spanning 30 or younger through 70 or older. In cancer patients, declining TCR diversity with age involved lost richness and lost evenness.

V usage is TRBV6-1 and J usage is TRBJ2-7. Specimen: peripheral blood. The origin of this receptor is a human donor in good health. The CDR3 loop is CASSRARSSYEQYF.